These 8 T cell receptor beta chains came from one sample sequenced in a study of blood T cells in healthy people across ages. With a J-beta primer mix and a sample-barcoded 5' primer, a second PCR ran about 6 to 11 cycles. Via MiXCR, TCRdb re-called the 5' RACE reads, giving one row per CDR3 protein. The sample shows some 1 million distinct CDR3 sequences, more than 35% of them seen only once. The specimen was blood. These receptors were obtained from a woman aged 55-69 years in good health.

This chain joins TRBV5-1 and TRBJ2-2; D is unresolved. The CDR3 consists of 13 residues. V dropped 7 bases and J dropped 4 bases, with 11 bases sitting between them. Germline assignment: CDR1 SGHRS and CDR2 YFSETQ. CDR3 bases: TGCGCCAGCGCGATAGGGTCCACCGGGGAGCTGTTTTTT. It translates to CASAIGSTGELFF.

CDR3 nucleotides: TGTGCCAGCAGCCCCGCAGTCAATGAGCAGTTCTTC. Protein product: CASSPAVNEQFF. The chain links TRBV6-2 or TRBV6-3 to TRBJ2-1; D remains unclear. Germline V gene lookup returns CDR1 MNHEY and CDR2 SVGEGT. The CDR3 runs to 12 residues. V was trimmed by 6 bases and J by 6 bases, leaving 9 bases between them.

Points on this clonotype: This may be a read error: a much more frequent sequence differs by one nucleotide. The CDR3 coding sequence is TGTGCCACCGACGCTAGCGGGAGCTCCAATGAGCAGTTCTTC. Residues: CATDASGSSNEQFF. The chain combines TRBV15 with TRBJ2-1; 10 bases fit TRBD2. The CDR3 length is 14 residues. Germline V gives CDR1 LNHNV, CDR2 YYDKDF (reference sequence). V was clipped by 8 bases and J by 6 bases; unmatched bases: 7. Filled out from reference TRBV15 and TRBJ2-1, the complete variable domain reads DAMVIQNPRYQVTQFGKPVTLSCSQTLNHNVMYWYQQKSSQAPKLLFHYYDKDFNNEADTPDNFQSRRPNTSFCFLDIRSPGLGDTAMYLCATDASGSSNEQFFGPGTRLTVL.

V and J are TRBV20-1 and TRBJ1-2, with 9 bases fitting TRBD1. The CDR3 has 16 amino acids. Trimming at V came to 3 bases and at J to 6 bases, leaving 14 bases not matched to a gene. Germline V gives CDR1 DFQATT, CDR2 SNEGSKA (reference sequence). The DNA of the CDR3 is TGCAGTGCTAGGGTGGGAAACAGGGGGCGCAGGGATGGCTACACCTTC. This codes for CSARVGNRGRRDGYTF.

J is TRBJ2-7 and V is TRBV5-1; D is undetermined. Germline CDR1 reads SGHRS; CDR2 reads YFSETQ. CDR3 length: 14 amino acids. The V end lost 0 bases, the J end lost 0 bases, and 7 bases lay between the germline ends. The CDR3 DNA is TGCGCCAGCAGCTTGGTGGCAAGCTCCTACGAGCAGTACTTC. It translates to CASSLVASSYEQYF.

CDR3 amino acids: CAISDLLAGSNTGELFF. The CDR3 DNA follows: TGTGCCATCAGTGACCTACTAGCGGGATCGAACACCGGGGAGCTGTTTTTT. The chain combines TRBV10-3 with TRBJ2-2; 10 bases are a match to TRBD2. Germline CDR1 ENHRY, CDR2 SYGVKD. V shed 3 bases and J 0 bases; nucleotides not matched to a gene: 4. The CDR3 contains 17 residues.

The chain joins TRBV3-1 to TRBJ2-4, with 12 bases identical to TRBD2. The DNA matches TRBJ2-5 better at its end, which makes the J call doubtful. CDR3 size: 17 residues. CDR1 is LGHDT and CDR2 is YNNKEL in the germline V gene (reference sequence). CDR3 sequence: CASSPWTSGTAKETQYF. The CDR3 bases are TGTGCCAGCAGCCCCTGGACTAGCGGGACGGCAAAAGAGACCCAGTACTTC.

This clonotype has more than one count but fewer than ten. The chain has TRBV4-2 and TRBJ2-7, with D possibly being TRBD1 (5 bases). V dropped 1 base and J dropped 5 bases, with 9 bases sitting between them. From germline, CDR1 is LGHNA and CDR2 YNFKEQ. This CDR3 comprises 13 residues. Here the CDR3 DNA reads TGTGCCAGCAGCCAAGTTATAGGGGACGAGCAGTACTTC. Translating gives CASSQVIGDEQYF.